The present entry profiles one T cell receptor beta chain with its context. Its target is unknown. V was cut by 2 bases and J by 1 base, with 14 bases left in between. Germline V gene data show CDR1 as MDHEN and CDR2 as SYDVKM. CDR3 length equals 16 residues. This record comes from a study of T cell clonotyping in hematopoietic cell transplantation. Broader study findings: Without cell sorting, CD4 versus CD8 contributions remain unresolved.

Using immunoSEQ multiplex PCR, the repertoire was profiled, and TCRdb retains in-frame clones only, with some absent. The repertoire includes 4,500 to 5,500 clones, about 96% of them detected once, and approximately 2.6% sits in the top ten. This specimen consisted of PBMCs, obtained 100 days after allogeneic stem cell transplant. The receptor comes from a male patient aged 40 to 55 who had an allogeneic stem cell transplant from a related donor, so the T cells may come from the graft donor. Some clones in this sample may be carry-over from other donors' samples. The chain has TRBV28 and TRBJ1-1; D not resolved. The CDR3 region is CASSLGVGSRNTEAFF. In nucleotides, the CDR3 is TGTGCCAGCAGTTTAGGGGTCGGAAGCAGGAACACTGAAGCTTTCTTT.